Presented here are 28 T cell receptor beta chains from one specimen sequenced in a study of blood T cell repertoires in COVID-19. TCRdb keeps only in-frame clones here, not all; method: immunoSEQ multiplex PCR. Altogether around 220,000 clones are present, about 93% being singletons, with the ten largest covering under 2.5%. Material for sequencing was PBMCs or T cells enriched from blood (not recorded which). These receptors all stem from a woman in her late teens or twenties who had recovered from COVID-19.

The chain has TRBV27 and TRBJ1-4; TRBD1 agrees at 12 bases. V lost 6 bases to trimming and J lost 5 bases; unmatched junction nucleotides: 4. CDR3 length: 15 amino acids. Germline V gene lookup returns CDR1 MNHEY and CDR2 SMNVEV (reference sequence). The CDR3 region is CASRGQGANNEKLFF. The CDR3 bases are TGTGCCAGCAGGGGACAGGGGGCTAACAATGAAAAACTGTTTTTT.

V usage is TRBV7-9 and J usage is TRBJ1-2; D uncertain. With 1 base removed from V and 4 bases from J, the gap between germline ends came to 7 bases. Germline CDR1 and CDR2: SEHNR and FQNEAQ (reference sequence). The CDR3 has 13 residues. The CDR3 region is CASSLVTFYGYTF. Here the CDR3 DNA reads TGTGCCAGCAGCTTAGTTACATTCTATGGCTACACCTTC. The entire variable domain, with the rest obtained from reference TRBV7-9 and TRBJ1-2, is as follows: DTGVSQNPRHKITKRGQNVTFRCDPISEHNRLYWYRQTLGQGPEFLTYFQNEAQLEKSRLLSDRFSAERPKGSFSTLEIQRTEQGDSAMYLCASSLVTFYGYTFGSGTRLTVV.

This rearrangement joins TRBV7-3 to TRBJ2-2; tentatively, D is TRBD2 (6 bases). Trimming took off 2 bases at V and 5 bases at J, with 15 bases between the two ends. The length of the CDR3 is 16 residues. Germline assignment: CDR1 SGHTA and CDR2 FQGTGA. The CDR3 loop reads CASSLVRRGRTGELFF. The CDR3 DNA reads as TGTGCCAGCAGCTTAGTTCGGCGAGGGAGGACCGGGGAGCTGTTTTTT.

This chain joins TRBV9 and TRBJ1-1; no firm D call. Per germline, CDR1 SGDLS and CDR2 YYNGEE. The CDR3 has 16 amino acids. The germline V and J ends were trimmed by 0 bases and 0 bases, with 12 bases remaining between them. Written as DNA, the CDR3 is TGTGCCAGCAGCGTAGGGCAGTCCCTGGTGAACACTGAAGCTTTCTTT. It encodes CASSVGQSLVNTEAFF.

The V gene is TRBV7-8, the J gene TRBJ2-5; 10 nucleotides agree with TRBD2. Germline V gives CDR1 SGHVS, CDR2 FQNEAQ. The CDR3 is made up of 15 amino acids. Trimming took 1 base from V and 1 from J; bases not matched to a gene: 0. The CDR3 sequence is CASSLVAGGQETQYF. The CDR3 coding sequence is TGTGCCAGCAGCTTAGTAGCGGGAGGCCAAGAGACCCAGTACTTC.

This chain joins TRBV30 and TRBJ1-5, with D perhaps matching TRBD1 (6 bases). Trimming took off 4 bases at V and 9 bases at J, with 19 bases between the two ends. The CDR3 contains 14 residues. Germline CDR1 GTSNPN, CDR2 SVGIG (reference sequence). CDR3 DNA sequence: TGTGCCTGGATTCGCAGGGGCAAACGGGGGCCCCAGCATTTT. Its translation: CAWIRRGKRGPQHF.

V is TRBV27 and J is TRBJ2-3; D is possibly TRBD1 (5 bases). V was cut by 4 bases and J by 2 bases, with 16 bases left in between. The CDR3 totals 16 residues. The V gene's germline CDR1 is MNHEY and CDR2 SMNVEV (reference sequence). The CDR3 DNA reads TGTGCCAGCAGTTGGGGCCGGGCAGAACACACAGATACGCAGTATTTT. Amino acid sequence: CASSWGRAEHTDTQYF.

The DNA for the CDR3 is TGTGCCAGCAGCGTAGCCCAGGGAAATACGCAGTATTTT. This encodes CASSVAQGNTQYF. The genes are TRBV9 and TRBJ2-3; possibly TRBD1 for D (5 bases). CDR3 length: 13 amino acids. V dropped 0 bases and J dropped 7 bases, with 9 bases sitting between them. Germline CDR1 and CDR2: SGDLS and YYNGEE. The complete variable domain, with remaining parts taken from reference TRBV9 and TRBJ2-3, reads DSGVTQTPKHLITATGQRVTLRCSPRSGDLSVYWYQQSLDQGLQFLIQYYNGEERAKGNILERFSAQQFPDLHSELNLSSLELGDSALYFCASSVAQGNTQYFGPGTRLTVL.

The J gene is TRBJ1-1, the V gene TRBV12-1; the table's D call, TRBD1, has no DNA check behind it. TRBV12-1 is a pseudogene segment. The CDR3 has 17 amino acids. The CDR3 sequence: CASSFLRDRGQGTEAFF. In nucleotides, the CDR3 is TGTGCCAGCAGCTTTCTTCGGGACAGGGGGCAGGGGACTGAAGCTTTCTTT.

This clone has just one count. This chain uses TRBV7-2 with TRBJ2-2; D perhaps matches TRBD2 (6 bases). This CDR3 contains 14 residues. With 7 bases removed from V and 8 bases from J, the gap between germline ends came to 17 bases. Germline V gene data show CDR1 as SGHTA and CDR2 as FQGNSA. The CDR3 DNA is TGTGCCAGCACCGGGAGTGCTGAACAAGGGGAGCTGTTTTTT. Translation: CASTGSAEQGELFF.

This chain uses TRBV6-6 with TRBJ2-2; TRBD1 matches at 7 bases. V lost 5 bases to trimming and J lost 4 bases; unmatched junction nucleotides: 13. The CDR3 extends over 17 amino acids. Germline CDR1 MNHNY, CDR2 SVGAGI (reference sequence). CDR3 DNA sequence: TGTGCCAGCAGTCGCCCAACGACAGGGATAGGCACCGGGGAGCTGTTTTTT. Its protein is CASSRPTTGIGTGELFF.

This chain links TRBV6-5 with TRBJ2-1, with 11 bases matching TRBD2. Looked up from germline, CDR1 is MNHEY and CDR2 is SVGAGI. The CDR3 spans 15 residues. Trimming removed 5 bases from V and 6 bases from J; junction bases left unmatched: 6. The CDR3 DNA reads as TGTGCCAGCAGTCGTACTAGCGGGAGTTCCAATGAGCAGTTCTTC. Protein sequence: CASSRTSGSSNEQFF.

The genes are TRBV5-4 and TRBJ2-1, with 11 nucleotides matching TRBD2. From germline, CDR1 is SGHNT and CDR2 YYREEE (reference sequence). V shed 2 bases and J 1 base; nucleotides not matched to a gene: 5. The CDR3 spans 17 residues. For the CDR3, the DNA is TGTGCCAGCAGCTTACTCTTAGCGGGAGGGTCCTACAATGAGCAGTTCTTC. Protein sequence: CASSLLLAGGSYNEQFF.

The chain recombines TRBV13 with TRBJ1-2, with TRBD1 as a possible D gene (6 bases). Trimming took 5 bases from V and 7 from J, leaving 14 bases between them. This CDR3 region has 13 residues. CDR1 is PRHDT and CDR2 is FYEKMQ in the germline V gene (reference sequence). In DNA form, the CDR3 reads TGTGCCAGCAGCCCTAGTGACAGGAGTGGCTACACCTTC. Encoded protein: CASSPSDRSGYTF.

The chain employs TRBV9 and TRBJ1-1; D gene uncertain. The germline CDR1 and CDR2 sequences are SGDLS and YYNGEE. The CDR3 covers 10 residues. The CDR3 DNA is TGTCCAGGAGGAAACACTGAAGCTTTCTTT. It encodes CPGGNTEAFF. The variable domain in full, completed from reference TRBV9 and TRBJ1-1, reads DSGVTQTPKHLITATGQRVTLRCSPRSGDLSVYWYQQSLDQGLQFLIQYYNGEERAKGNILERFSAQQFPDLHSELNLSSLELGDSALYFCPGGNTEAFFGQGTRLTVV.

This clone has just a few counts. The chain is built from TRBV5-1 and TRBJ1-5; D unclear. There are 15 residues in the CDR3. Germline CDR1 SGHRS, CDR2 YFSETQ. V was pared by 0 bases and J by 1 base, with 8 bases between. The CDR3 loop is CASSLGGQSNQPQHF. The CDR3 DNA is TGCGCCAGCAGCTTGGGAGGCCAGAGCAATCAGCCCCAGCATTTT.

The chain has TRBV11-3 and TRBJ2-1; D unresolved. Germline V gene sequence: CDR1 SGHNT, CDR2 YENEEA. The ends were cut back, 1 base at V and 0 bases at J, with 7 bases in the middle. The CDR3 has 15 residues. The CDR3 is CASSLGGSSYNEQFF. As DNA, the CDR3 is TGTGCCAGCAGCTTAGGTGGCAGCTCCTACAATGAGCAGTTCTTC.

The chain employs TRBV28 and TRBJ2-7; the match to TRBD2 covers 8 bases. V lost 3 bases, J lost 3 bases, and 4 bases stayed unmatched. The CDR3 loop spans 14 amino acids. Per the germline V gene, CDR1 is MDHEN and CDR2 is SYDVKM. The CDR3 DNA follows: TGTGCCAGCAGTTTGATGGCGGGAGGCTACGAGCAGTACTTC. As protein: CASSLMAGGYEQYF. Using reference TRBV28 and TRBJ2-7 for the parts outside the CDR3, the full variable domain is DVKVTQSSRYLVKRTGEKVFLECVQDMDHENMFWYRQDPGLGLRLIYFSYDVKMKEKGDIPEGYSVSREKKERFSLILESASTNQTSMYLCASSLMAGGYEQYFGPGTRLTVT.

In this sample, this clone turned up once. CDR3 in amino acids: CASSLEGLANEQFF. The CDR3 coding sequence is TGTGCCAGCAGCTTAGAAGGACTAGCCAATGAGCAGTTCTTC. The chain links TRBV11-3 to TRBJ2-1; 8 bases line up with TRBD2. The CDR3 runs to 14 residues. The V segment lost 0 bases and the J segment 6 bases; nucleotides outside the gene matches: 1. Looked up from germline, CDR1 is SGHNT and CDR2 is YENEEA.

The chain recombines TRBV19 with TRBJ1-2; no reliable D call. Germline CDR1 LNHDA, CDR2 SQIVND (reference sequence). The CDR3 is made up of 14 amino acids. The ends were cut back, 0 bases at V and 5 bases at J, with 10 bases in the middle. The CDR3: CASSIDPSYYGYTF. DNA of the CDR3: TGTGCCAGTAGTATAGATCCCTCCTATTATGGCTACACCTTC.

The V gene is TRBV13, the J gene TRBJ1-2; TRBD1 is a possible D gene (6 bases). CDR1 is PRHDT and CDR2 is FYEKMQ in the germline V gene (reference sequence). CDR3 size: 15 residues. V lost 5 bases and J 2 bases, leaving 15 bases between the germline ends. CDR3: CASSPSTGLNYGYTF. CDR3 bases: TGTGCCAGCAGCCCCTCGACAGGTTTAAACTATGGCTACACCTTC. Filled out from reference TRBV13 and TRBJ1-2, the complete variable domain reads AAGVIQSPRHLIKEKRETATLKCYPIPRHDTVYWYQQGPGQDPQFLISFYEKMQSDKGSIPDRFSAQQFSDYHSELNMSSLELGDSALYFCASSPSTGLNYGYTFGSGTRLTVV.

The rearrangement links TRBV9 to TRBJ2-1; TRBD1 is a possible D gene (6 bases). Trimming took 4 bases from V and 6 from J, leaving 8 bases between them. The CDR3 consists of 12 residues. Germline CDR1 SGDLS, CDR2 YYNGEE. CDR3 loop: CASSMGANEQFF. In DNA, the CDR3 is TGTGCCAGCAGCATGGGGGCCAATGAGCAGTTCTTC.

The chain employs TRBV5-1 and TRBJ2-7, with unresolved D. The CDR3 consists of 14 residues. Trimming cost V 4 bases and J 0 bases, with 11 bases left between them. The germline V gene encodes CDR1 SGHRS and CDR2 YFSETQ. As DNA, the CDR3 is TGCGCCAGCAGCATCTGGGCCAGCTCCTACGAGCAGTACTTC. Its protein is CASSIWASSYEQYF.

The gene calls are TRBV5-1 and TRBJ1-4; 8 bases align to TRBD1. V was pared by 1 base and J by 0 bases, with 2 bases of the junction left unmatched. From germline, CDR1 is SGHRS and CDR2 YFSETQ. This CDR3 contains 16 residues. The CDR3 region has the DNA TGCGCCAGCAGCTTGCAGGGGGCCTCAACTAATGAAAAACTGTTTTTT. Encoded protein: CASSLQGASTNEKLFF.

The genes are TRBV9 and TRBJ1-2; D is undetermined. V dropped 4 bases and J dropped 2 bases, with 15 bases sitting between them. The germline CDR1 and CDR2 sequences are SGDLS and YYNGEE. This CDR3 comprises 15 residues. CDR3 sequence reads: CASSTISGANYGYTF. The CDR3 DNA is TGTGCCAGCAGCACGATCTCAGGTGCCAACTATGGCTACACCTTC.

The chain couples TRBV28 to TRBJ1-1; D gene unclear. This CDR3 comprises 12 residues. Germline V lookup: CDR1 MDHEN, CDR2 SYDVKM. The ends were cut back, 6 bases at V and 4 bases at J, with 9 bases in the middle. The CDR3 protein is CASSRLGTEAFF. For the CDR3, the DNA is TGTGCCAGCAGCAGGCTGGGCACTGAAGCTTTCTTT.

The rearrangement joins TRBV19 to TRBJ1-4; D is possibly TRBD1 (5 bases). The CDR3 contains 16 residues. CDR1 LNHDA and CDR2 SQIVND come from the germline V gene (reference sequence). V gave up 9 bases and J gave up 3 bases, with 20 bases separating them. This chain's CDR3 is CASNPGRRAPNEKLFF. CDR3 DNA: TGTGCCAGCAACCCAGGGCGGAGGGCGCCTAATGAAAAACTGTTTTTT.

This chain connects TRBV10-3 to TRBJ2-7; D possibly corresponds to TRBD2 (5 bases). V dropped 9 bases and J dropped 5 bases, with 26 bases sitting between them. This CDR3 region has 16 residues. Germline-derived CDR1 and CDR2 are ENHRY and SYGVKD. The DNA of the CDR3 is TGTGCCATTTCGGGTCGGAGTCGGGGTTTTCGCGACGAGCAGTACTTC. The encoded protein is CAISGRSRGFRDEQYF.